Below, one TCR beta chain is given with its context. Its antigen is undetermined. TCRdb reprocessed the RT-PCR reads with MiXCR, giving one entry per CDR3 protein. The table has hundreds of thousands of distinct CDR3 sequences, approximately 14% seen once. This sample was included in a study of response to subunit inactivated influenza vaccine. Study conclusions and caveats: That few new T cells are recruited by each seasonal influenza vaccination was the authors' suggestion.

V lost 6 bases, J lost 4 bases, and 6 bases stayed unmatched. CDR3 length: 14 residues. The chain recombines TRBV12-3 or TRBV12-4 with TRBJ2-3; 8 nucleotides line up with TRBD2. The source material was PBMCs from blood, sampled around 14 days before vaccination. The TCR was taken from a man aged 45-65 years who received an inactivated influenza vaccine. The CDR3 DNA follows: TGTGCCAGCAGAACGGGGGGGCTGGCAGATACGCAGTATTTT. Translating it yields CASRTGGLADTQYF.